A single sample is the source of the 4 T cell receptor beta chains below, sequenced in a study of cytomegalovirus exposure and HLA in healthy donors. The PCR made use of 60 Vbeta and 13 Jbeta primers. Repertoires were generated with immunoSEQ multiplex PCR, while TCRdb's copy carries only in-frame clones and drops some. Here the sample spans 130,000 to 150,000 clones, roughly 80% being singletons. The sequenced sample consisted of PBMCs. These receptors came from a man between 35 and 55 years old in good health and CMV-seropositive.

The rearrangement links TRBV25-1 to TRBJ2-7; the match to TRBD1 covers 8 bases. J was trimmed by 5 bases and V by 7 bases; bases with no gene match: 7. In germline, CDR1 is MGHDK, CDR2 SYGVNS. This CDR3 region has 13 residues. As DNA, the CDR3 is TGTGCCAGCACCCGGACAGGGAGTAACGAGCAGTACTTC. Its translation: CASTRTGSNEQYF.

V and J are TRBV30 and TRBJ2-3, with D maybe TRBD1 (6 bases). The V gene lost 0 bases and the J gene lost 4 bases, with 8 bases spanning the gap. The germline gives CDR1 GTSNPN, CDR2 SVGIG (reference sequence). This CDR3 has 13 residues. CDR3 coding DNA: TGTGCCTGGAGTGTAGAGGGGGCAGATACGCAGTATTTT. Protein product: CAWSVEGADTQYF.

The chain is built from TRBV27 and TRBJ1-1, with D perhaps matching TRBD1 (5 bases). The germline gives CDR1 MNHEY, CDR2 SMNVEV (reference sequence). CDR3 length equals 13 residues. V dropped 0 bases and J dropped 12 bases, with 14 bases sitting between them. For the CDR3, the DNA is TGTGCCAGCAGTTTATCGTCTAGGACACAGACTTTCTTT. Protein: CASSLSSRTQTFF.

The V call is TRBV9, the J call TRBJ2-1; 7 bases fit TRBD2. The trim removed 0 bases at V and 4 bases at J, leaving 4 bases unmatched. There are 15 residues in the CDR3. The germline CDR1 and CDR2 sequences are SGDLS and YYNGEE. CDR3 nucleotides: TGTGCCAGCAGCGTAGCTGGCGGGAGTTACAATGAGCAGTTCTTC. This gives the protein CASSVAGGSYNEQFF.